The TCR beta chain under discussion was sequenced for a study of glioma-infiltrating T cells (dated by TCRdb to the mid-2010s). Describing the broader study: The study sequenced TCR alpha- and beta-chain repertoires from glioma tissue, from non-neoplastic brain tissue and from matched peripheral blood mononuclear cells. To measure divergence between tissue and blood T-cell populations, each tissue-infiltrating repertoire was compared with the peripheral blood repertoire of the same patient. Three low-grade glioma patients, under ten primary glioblastoma patients, and three non-glioma patients who contributed non-neoplastic brain tissue made up the paired cohort. What the work shows at the level of the full study, not this receptor alone: Very few CDR3 sequences were found to be shared between tissue and blood, and this scarcity was attributed to high CDR3 diversity and limited sampling. The group comparisons were based on small numbers of patients: three non-neoplastic, three low-grade glioma and eight glioblastoma patients. VJ-independent divergence between tissue and blood was found to be below expectation in non-neoplastic patients but above expectation in all gliomas, particularly low-grade gliomas.

Concerning this clonotype: This clone's antigen is unknown. No qualities accompany the bases; no much larger clone lies one base away.

The junction carries 11 bases between V and J, which are trimmed by 4 bases and 5 bases respectively. Its CDR3 holds 13 amino acids, cysteine through phenylalanine. The retained sequence is limited to the CDR3, 39 bases, with the frame set at the first base. The germline V gene (reference sequence) sets CDR1 to LNHDA and CDR2 to SQIVND. The iRepertoire nested amplicon-rescue multiplex PCR (arm-PCR) platform was used to amplify TCR alpha and beta CDR3 regions from RNA. The input for one-step reverse transcription and amplification was about 100-450 ng of either tissue mRNA or PBMC total RNA. Following bead purification, Illumina adapters were added through a secondary multiplex PCR, and the libraries were then gel-purified between 200 and 400 bp. Demultiplexing relied on internal 6-nucleotide barcodes carried by the libraries. Sequencing of the libraries was done on an Illumina MiSeq using 2x220 or 2x250 nucleotide paired-end reads. The authors processed their data as follows. FLASH 1.2.11 was used to merge paired reads, and BWA-MEM then aligned the reads to the GRCh37 human genome before TRA and TRB reads were extracted. V and J assignment used an IMGT-derived reference of cassette sequences and CDR3 motifs that included pseudogenes. Three-frame translation of reads was performed, and productive CDR3s were defined as those with a C...FGXG motif and no stop codons. Unique combinations of V-J cassette pair and CDR3 amino acid sequence were defined as clonotypes. Hamming distance filtering was applied to reads, with thresholds set by the sequence error rate of each sample in mapped regions. TCRdb applied fastp at Q25 and MiXCR to the public reads, then kept only in-frame beta chains. Entries are consolidated by CDR3 protein sequence, retaining the most common genes and DNA. The V and J calls come from TCRdb's annotation, not from the publication. The sample data list about 200,000 distinct CDR3 sequences, and 25% to 35% of these were observed just once. The leading ten clones occupy 20% of the sample.

The rearranged chain carries TRBV19 and TRBJ2-5, with the D gene not confidently named. This TCR was sampled from a human donor with low-grade glioma or glioblastoma, undergoing nonglioma brain surgery, or in good health (not recorded which). The sequencing sample was made of glioma tissue, nonneoplastic brain tissue, or PBMCs (not recorded which). The sequenced DNA: TGTGCCAGTAGTACAAGTTACATGGAGACCCAGTACTTC. This codes for CASSTSYMETQYF.